The 21 T cell receptor beta chains below were found in one sample sequenced in a study of cytomegalovirus exposure and HLA in healthy donors (dated by TCRdb to the late 2010s). The method behind the library was the immunoSEQ multiplex PCR assay. A mixture of 60 forward primers for TCR Vbeta segments and 13 reverse primers for TCR Jbeta segments was used in the multiplex PCR. In TCRdb, the immuneACCESS table is reduced to in-frame sequences with V and J assigned. These tables do not hold every clone; where another copy was compared, an unresolved V gene accounts for under half, and the others remain unexplained. The sample table contains 100,000 to 120,000 clones; only one count was recorded for under 90% of them. The ten largest clones represent around 2.6% of the sample. Sequenced sample: PBMCs. The receptors were gathered from a woman aged 18-35 years in good health and CMV-seronegative.

This chain links TRBV21-1 with TRBJ2-2; TRBD2, the table's D call, was not compared with the DNA. TRBV21-1 is assigned pseudogene status. The CDR3 contains 16 residues. The chain's CDR3 is CASSKLAGVYTGELFF. The CDR3 DNA reads as TGTGCCAGCAGCAAACTAGCGGGAGTTTATACCGGGGAGCTGTTTTTT.

This chain links TRBV11-2 with TRBJ2-5; 11 bases fit TRBD2. Germline assignment: CDR1 SGHAT and CDR2 FQNNGV. The CDR3 contains 17 residues. Trimming at V came to 6 bases and at J to 5 bases, leaving 14 bases not matched to a gene. The CDR3 reads CASSSRPLGLAGETQYF. In nucleotides, the CDR3 is TGTGCCAGCAGTTCCAGGCCTCTCGGACTAGCGGGTGAGACCCAGTACTTC.

The J gene is TRBJ2-7, the V gene TRBV2; TRBD2 aligns across 7 bases. The CDR3 spans 19 residues. V lost 5 bases, J lost 2 bases, and 21 bases stayed unmatched. Germline V lookup: CDR1 SNHLY, CDR2 FYNNEI. The CDR3 coding sequence is TGTGCCAGCAGTCACAATAGGGGAGGGGCGGGAAGTCTCACCTACGAGCAGTACTTC. Translating it yields CASSHNRGGAGSLTYEQYF.

The chain links TRBV15 to TRBJ2-4, with 10 nucleotides matching TRBD2. Germline V gene lookup returns CDR1 LNHNV and CDR2 YYDKDF (reference sequence). V was clipped by 0 bases and J by 7 bases; unmatched bases: 6. The CDR3 loop spans 16 amino acids. DNA for the CDR3: TGTGCCACCAGCAGAGATCGAGCTAGCGGGAGTAACATTCAGTACTTC. This translates into CATSRDRASGSNIQYF. Based on the CDR3 plus reference TRBV15 and TRBJ2-4, the full variable domain is DAMVIQNPRYQVTQFGKPVTLSCSQTLNHNVMYWYQQKSSQAPKLLFHYYDKDFNNEADTPDNFQSRRPNTSFCFLDIRSPGLGDTAMYLCATSRDRASGSNIQYFGAGTRLSVL.

This chain connects TRBV6-5 to TRBJ2-7; weak D call: TRBD2 (6 bases). This CDR3 is 13 amino acids long. In germline, CDR1 is MNHEY, CDR2 SVGAGI. Trimming took off 7 bases at V and 2 bases at J, with 12 bases between the two ends. CDR3 DNA sequence: TGTGCCAGCATGTCTAGCGCGACCTACGAGCAGTACTTC. Translating gives CASMSSATYEQYF.

This clone was picked up a small number of times. J is TRBJ2-3 and V is TRBV2, with TRBD1 matching 7 bases. Germline V gene sequence: CDR1 SNHLY, CDR2 FYNNEI. Losses at the gene ends were 7 bases for V and 5 bases for J; bases not matched to a gene: 6. CDR3 size: 13 residues. The CDR3 nucleotides are TGTGCCAGCACGAAAGGGGGCTTAGATACGCAGTATTTT. Translated: CASTKGGLDTQYF.

This clone was recorded only once. This chain joins TRBV6-5 and TRBJ1-2, with TRBD1 matching 11 bases. CDR3 length: 15 residues. J gave up 8 bases and V 0 bases, and 5 bases lay outside the gene matches. The V gene's germline CDR1 is MNHEY and CDR2 SVGAGI. CDR3 in DNA: TGTGCCAGCAGTTACTCAGGACAGGGGGCGCGCGGCTACACCTTC. It is translated as CASSYSGQGARGYTF.

This chain links TRBV5-5 with TRBJ2-5; 8 bases map to TRBD2. Germline assignment: CDR1 SGHKS and CDR2 YYEKEE (reference sequence). The CDR3 runs 13 residues. V shed 4 bases and J 2 bases; nucleotides not matched to a gene: 1. The DNA for the CDR3 is TGTGCCAGCAGCCCGGGAGGGCAAGAGACCCAGTACTTC. It translates to CASSPGGQETQYF.

The table lists this clone with a count of one. The chain carries TRBV19 and TRBJ1-1; D not resolved. Trimming cost V 0 bases and J 5 bases, with 13 bases left between them. Germline CDR1 and CDR2: LNHDA and SQIVND (reference sequence). The CDR3 runs to 15 residues. The CDR3 coding sequence is TGTGCCAGTAGTATAGATCGGGGATCGGATACTGAAGCTTTCTTT. Its translation is CASSIDRGSDTEAFF. Drawing the rest from reference TRBV19 and TRBJ1-1, the complete variable domain is DGGITQSPKYLFRKEGQNVTLSCEQNLNHDAMYWYRQDPGQGLRLIYYSQIVNDFQKGDIAEGYSVSREKKESFPLTVTSAQKNPTAFYLCASSIDRGSDTEAFFGQGTRLTVV.

The chain carries TRBV27 and TRBJ2-7; TRBD1 agrees at 9 bases. Germline V gives CDR1 MNHEY, CDR2 SMNVEV (reference sequence). This CDR3 comprises 14 residues. The ends lost 5 bases at V and 6 bases at J; junction bases unmatched: 8. The CDR3 region is CASSPGQGLGEQYF. Written as DNA, the CDR3 is TGTGCCAGCAGTCCGGGACAGGGTCTTGGCGAGCAGTACTTC.

The table lists this clone with a count of one. Here the CDR3 DNA reads TGTGCCAGCAGTGGTCAGAACTATGGCTACACCTTC. As protein: CASSGQNYGYTF. The chain recombines TRBV28 with TRBJ1-2; unclear D gene. V gave up 5 bases and J gave up 2 bases, with 6 bases separating them. This CDR3 spans 12 amino acids. Germline CDR1 and CDR2: MDHEN and SYDVKM.

This CDR3 reads CASSSLVGAPSTDTQYF. The DNA of the CDR3 is TGTGCCAGCAGCTCCTTGGTGGGGGCGCCTAGCACAGATACGCAGTATTTT. This sequence joins TRBV7-2 and TRBJ2-3, with D possibly being TRBD1 (6 bases). Trimming took 4 bases from V and 0 from J, leaving 17 bases between them. CDR3 length equals 17 residues. The germline gives CDR1 SGHTA, CDR2 FQGNSA. Using reference TRBV7-2 and TRBJ2-3 for the parts outside the CDR3, the full variable domain is GAGVSQSPSNKVTEKGKDVELRCDPISGHTALYWYRQSLGQGLEFLIYFQGNSAPDKSGLPSDRFSAERTGGSVSTLTIQRTQQEDSAVYLCASSSLVGAPSTDTQYFGPGTRLTVL.

This chain links TRBV4-1 with TRBJ2-6; 7 nucleotides align to TRBD1. From germline, CDR1 is MGHRA and CDR2 YSYEKL. The CDR3 sequence is 18 residues long. The V and J ends lost 0 bases and 1 base, in that order; junction bases with no gene match: 6. CDR3 amino acids: CASSQDKGASSGANVLTF. The CDR3 nucleotides are TGCGCCAGCAGCCAAGATAAGGGGGCAAGTTCTGGGGCCAACGTCCTGACTTTC.

Here the CDR3 reads CASGTRPNTEAFF. CDR3 bases: TGTGCCAGTGGGACACGACCGAACACTGAAGCTTTCTTT. The chain has TRBV2 and TRBJ1-1, with D perhaps TRBD1 (6 bases). Between the trimmed V and J ends, which lost 9 bases and 1 base, there was a span of 12 bases. The CDR3 has 13 amino acids. The germline V gene encodes CDR1 SNHLY and CDR2 FYNNEI.

The rearrangement uses TRBV7-6 and TRBJ2-5; TRBD1 might be the D (6 bases). In germline, CDR1 is SGHVS, CDR2 FNYEAQ. The CDR3 consists of 17 residues. V was cut by 4 bases and J by 5 bases, with 23 bases left in between. The CDR3 sequence is CASSSAGVHQLPETQYF. The DNA of the CDR3 is TGTGCCAGCAGCTCAGCAGGGGTTCACCAACTACCGGAGACCCAGTACTTC. Combining the CDR3 with reference TRBV7-6 and TRBJ2-5 gives the whole variable domain GAGVSQSPRYKVTKRGQDVALRCDPISGHVSLYWYRQALGQGPEFLTYFNYEAQQDKSGLPNDRFSAERPEGSISTLTIQRTEQRDSAMYRCASSSAGVHQLPETQYFGPGTRLLVL.

The sample holds a few counts of this clone. The chain joins TRBV6-1 to TRBJ1-5; no firm D call. Germline V gives CDR1 MNHNS, CDR2 SASEGT. The CDR3 totals 11 residues. V dropped 6 bases and J dropped 4 bases, with 4 bases sitting between them. CDR3: CASRENQPQHF. CDR3 DNA: TGTGCCAGCAGGGAGAATCAGCCCCAGCATTTT.

V gene TRBV6-1 combines with J gene TRBJ2-7, with 14 bases identical to TRBD2. The CDR3 consists of 17 residues. From germline, CDR1 is MNHNS and CDR2 SASEGT. The ends lost 3 bases at V and 0 bases at J; junction bases unmatched: 4. The CDR3: CASSDGTSGSFSYEQYF. DNA of the CDR3: TGTGCCAGCAGTGACGGGACTAGCGGGAGCTTCTCCTACGAGCAGTACTTC.

The chain has TRBV7-9 and TRBJ2-5; unclear D gene. V dropped 1 base and J dropped 4 bases, with 10 bases sitting between them. Germline CDR1 SEHNR, CDR2 FQNEAQ (reference sequence). The CDR3 is 14 residues long. CDR3 region: CASSLVSRGETQYF. As DNA, the CDR3 is TGTGCCAGCAGCTTAGTTTCCAGAGGAGAGACCCAGTACTTC.

This chain uses TRBV28 with TRBJ2-3; perhaps TRBD1 as D (5 bases). This CDR3 region has 14 residues. V was shortened by 6 bases and J by 0 bases, with 10 bases between the two germline ends. Per the germline V gene, CDR1 is MDHEN and CDR2 is SYDVKM. The CDR3 loop is CASRDTYSTDTQYF. The CDR3 DNA reads as TGTGCCAGCAGGGACACATACAGCACAGATACGCAGTATTTT.

This clone has a handful of counts. In DNA, the CDR3 is TGTGCCAGCAGTTACCTCCGGGATTACCAAGAGACCCAGTACTTC. It codes for CASSYLRDYQETQYF. The rearrangement links TRBV6-5 to TRBJ2-5, with a possible D match to TRBD2 (5 bases). CDR1 is MNHEY, CDR2 SVGAGI, per germline. CDR3 length equals 15 residues. V was clipped by 2 bases and J by 0 bases, with 10 bases between them.

V usage is TRBV11-2 and J usage is TRBJ1-1; D gene ambiguous. The germline CDR1 and CDR2 sequences are SGHAT and FQNNGV. This CDR3 spans 15 amino acids. V shed 5 bases and J shed 1 base, with 14 bases lying between them. The CDR3 sequence is CASSRQNPGNTEAFF. The CDR3 coding sequence is TGTGCCAGCAGCCGACAAAATCCAGGGAACACTGAAGCTTTCTTT.